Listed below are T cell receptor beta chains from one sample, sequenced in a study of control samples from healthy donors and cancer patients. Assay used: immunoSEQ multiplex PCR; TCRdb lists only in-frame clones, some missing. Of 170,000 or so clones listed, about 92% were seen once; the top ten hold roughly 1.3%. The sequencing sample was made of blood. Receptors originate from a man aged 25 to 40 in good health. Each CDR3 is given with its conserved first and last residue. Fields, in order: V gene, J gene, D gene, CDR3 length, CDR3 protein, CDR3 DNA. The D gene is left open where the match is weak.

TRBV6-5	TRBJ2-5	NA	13	CASGLGPRETQYF	TGTGCCAGCGGGTTAGGCCCCAGGGAGACCCAGTACTTC
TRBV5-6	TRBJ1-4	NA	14	CASSSGTHEEKLFF	TGTGCCAGCAGCTCCGGGACTCACGAGGAAAAACTGTTTTTT
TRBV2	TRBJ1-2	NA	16	CASTGGKGGFNYGYTF	TGTGCCAGCACCGGAGGGAAGGGAGGGTTTAACTATGGCTACACCTTC
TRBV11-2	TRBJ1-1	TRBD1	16	CASSLDGRDRGTEAFF	TGTGCCAGCAGCTTAGATGGCCGGGACAGGGGGACTGAAGCTTTCTTT
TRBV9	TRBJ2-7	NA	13	CASSVEGLGEQYF	TGTGCCAGCAGCGTAGAGGGGCTAGGCGAGCAGTACTTC
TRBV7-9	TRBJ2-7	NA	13	CASSSVSAGEQYF	TGTGCCAGCAGCTCCGTTAGCGCGGGCGAGCAGTACTTC
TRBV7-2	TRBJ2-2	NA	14	CASSLFLAPGELFF	TGTGCCAGCAGCTTATTTCTAGCTCCCGGGGAGCTGTTTTTT
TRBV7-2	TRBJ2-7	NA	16	CASSLGFRTEAYEQYF	TGTGCCAGCAGCTTAGGTTTCCGGACAGAGGCCTACGAGCAGTACTTC
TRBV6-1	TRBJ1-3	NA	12	CASSDKGDTIYF	TGTGCCAGCAGTGACAAAGGTGACACCATATATTTT
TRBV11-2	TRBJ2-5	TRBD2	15	CASSLRVAGTETQYF	TGTGCCAGCAGCCTTCGGGTAGCGGGAACAGAGACCCAGTACTTC
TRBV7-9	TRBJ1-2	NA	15	CASSLAPGEDYGYTF	TGTGCCAGCAGCTTAGCGCCGGGGGAGGACTATGGCTACACCTTC
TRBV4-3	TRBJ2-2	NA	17	CASSLSLGPMNTGELFF	TGCGCCAGCAGCCTTTCTCTGGGGCCGATGAACACCGGGGAGCTGTTTTTT
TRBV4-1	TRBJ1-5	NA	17	CASSQVSGSGGNQPQHF	TGCGCCAGCAGCCAAGTTAGCGGGTCAGGGGGCAATCAGCCCCAGCATTTT
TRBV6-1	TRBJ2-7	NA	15	CASSDIWDAPYEQYF	TGTGCCAGCAGTGACATCTGGGACGCTCCCTACGAGCAGTACTTC